The 15 T cell receptor beta chains presented below share a single source sample, sequenced in a study of blood T cell repertoires in COVID-19. Assay used: immunoSEQ multiplex PCR; TCRdb lists only in-frame clones, some missing. The table records 430,000 or so clones, around 90% of them present only once. The sequenced sample consisted of peripheral blood. Every receptor here comes from a young man with COVID-19, enrolled during active disease.

The chain carries TRBV2 and TRBJ1-1; TRBD1 agrees at 8 bases. Looked up from germline, CDR1 is SNHLY and CDR2 is FYNNEI. Germline trimming cut 4 bases from V and 4 bases from J; bases unmatched to any gene: 5. The CDR3 spans 14 residues. For the CDR3, the DNA is TGTGCCAGCAGTGCACAGGGGGAGGTCACTGAAGCTTTCTTT. It translates to CASSAQGEVTEAFF.

The chain links TRBV24-1 to TRBJ1-2, with TRBD1 as a possible D gene (6 bases). The CDR3 loop spans 14 amino acids. Trimming cost V 3 bases and J 4 bases, with 11 bases left between them. The germline gives CDR1 KGHDR, CDR2 SFDVKD. This CDR3 reads CATSDTTGSYGYTF. In nucleotides, the CDR3 is TGTGCCACCAGTGATACGACAGGTAGCTATGGCTACACCTTC.

V and J are TRBV11-2 and TRBJ2-1; D gene uncertain. The CDR3 is 13 residues long. Trimming removed 2 bases from V and 6 bases from J, with 8 bases in between. Per germline, CDR1 SGHAT and CDR2 FQNNGV. CDR3 bases: TGTGCCAGCAGCTTAACTGCGAGCAATGAGCAGTTCTTC. This translates into CASSLTASNEQFF.

This chain joins TRBV3-1 (or the pseudogene TRBV3-2) and TRBJ2-2; TRBD1 agrees at 9 bases. The V gene end was trimmed by 2 bases and the J gene end by 3 bases; junction bases not matched to a gene: 4. The CDR3 has 16 amino acids. Per germline, CDR1 LGHDT and CDR2 YNNKEL (reference sequence). CDR3 bases: TGTGCCAGCAGCCAACCGAGGACAGGGGACACCGGGGAGCTGTTTTTT. This sequence encodes CASSQPRTGDTGELFF.

The chain is built from TRBV30 and TRBJ2-2; perhaps TRBD1 as D (5 bases). V was cut by 5 bases and J by 3 bases, with 10 bases left in between. Germline CDR1 reads GTSNPN; CDR2 reads SVGIG (reference sequence). The CDR3 runs 13 residues. The CDR3 DNA sequence: TGTGCCTGGTCCAAGGGGTACACCGGGGAGCTGTTTTTT. This codes for CAWSKGYTGELFF. Full variable domain (outside the CDR3, taken from reference TRBV30 and TRBJ2-2): SQTIHQWPATLVQPVGSPLSLECTVEGTSNPNLYWYRQAAGRGLQLLFYSVGIGQISSEVPQNLSASRPQDRQFILSSKKLLLSDSGFYLCAWSKGYTGELFFGEGSRLTVL.

The chain recombines TRBV19 with TRBJ1-1; possible D gene TRBD1, 5 bases. Trimming left V 1 base short and J 4 bases short, with 10 bases between. The CDR3 is made up of 14 amino acids. The germline CDR1 and CDR2 sequences are LNHDA and SQIVND (reference sequence). The CDR3 here is CASSIVEGRTEAFF. In DNA form, the CDR3 reads TGTGCCAGTAGTATAGTGGAGGGGCGCACTGAAGCTTTCTTT.

The chain carries TRBV27 and TRBJ2-1, with D possibly TRBD1 on 6 matching bases. Trimming shortened V by 4 bases and J by 3 bases, and 7 bases separated the two germline ends. The CDR3 consists of 13 residues. CDR1 MNHEY and CDR2 SMNVEV come from the germline V gene (reference sequence). The CDR3 coding sequence is TGTGCCAGCAGTTCGGGACACTACAATGAGCAGTTCTTC. This codes for CASSSGHYNEQFF.

V usage is TRBV6-1 and J usage is TRBJ2-7, with D unresolved. The CDR3 runs to 14 residues. Trimming shortened V by 0 bases and J by 5 bases, and 11 bases separated the two germline ends. CDR1 is MNHNS, CDR2 SASEGT, per germline. CDR3 sequence (DNA): TGTGCCAGCAGTGAAGCGCACGGGTTCAACGAGCAGTACTTC. It yields the protein CASSEAHGFNEQYF.

This chain joins TRBV2 and TRBJ2-2, with TRBD2 identical over 8 bases. Looked up from germline, CDR1 is SNHLY and CDR2 is FYNNEI. The CDR3 contains 14 residues. V lost 7 bases to trimming and J lost 4 bases; unmatched junction nucleotides: 5. The CDR3 bases are TGTGCCAGCACCGGGACTAGTGGCACCGGGGAGCTGTTTTTT. Translating gives CASTGTSGTGELFF. Using reference TRBV2 and TRBJ2-2 for the parts outside the CDR3, the full variable domain is EPEVTQTPSHQVTQMGQEVILRCVPISNHLYFYWYRQILGQKVEFLVSFYNNEISEKSEIFDDQFSVERPDGSNFTLKIRSTKLEDSAMYFCASTGTSGTGELFFGEGSRLTVL.

The chain joins TRBV5-6 to TRBJ2-1; TRBD1 matches at 11 bases. V dropped 3 bases and J dropped 5; count of bases not matched to a gene: 13. The CDR3 sequence is 18 residues long. Germline loops: CDR1 SGHDT, CDR2 YYEEEE. The CDR3 DNA sequence: TGTGCCAGCAGCTGGCGGACAGGGGGCTATTCTTCCCACAATGAGCAGTTCTTC. This sequence encodes CASSWRTGGYSSHNEQFF. The full variable domain, completed using reference TRBV5-6 and TRBJ2-1, is DAGVTQSPTHLIKTRGQQVTLRCSPKSGHDTVSWYQQALGQGPQFIFQYYEEEERQRGNFPDRFSGHQFPNYSSELNVNALLLGDSALYLCASSWRTGGYSSHNEQFFGPGTRLTVL.

The V call is TRBV6-5, the J call TRBJ2-1, with D possibly being TRBD2 (5 bases). With 6 bases removed from V and 0 bases from J, the gap between germline ends came to 12 bases. CDR1 is MNHEY and CDR2 is SVGAGI in the germline V gene. CDR3 size: 15 residues. The CDR3, as DNA: TGTGCCAGCAGGGGAGCGGCGAGCTCCTACAATGAGCAGTTCTTC. Amino acid sequence: CASRGAASSYNEQFF.

This CDR3 reads CASSTGLAGGNTGELFF. CDR3 DNA: TGTGCCAGTAGTACAGGACTAGCGGGAGGAAACACCGGGGAGCTGTTTTTT. V gene TRBV19 combines with J gene TRBJ2-2; TRBD2 matches 14 bases. J lost 2 bases, V lost 4 bases, and 3 bases had no gene match. CDR3 size: 17 residues. Germline V gene lookup returns CDR1 LNHDA and CDR2 SQIVND (reference sequence).

The chain carries TRBV19 and TRBJ2-3, with 11 bases lining up with TRBD2. CDR1 LNHDA and CDR2 SQIVND come from the germline V gene (reference sequence). The V segment lost 7 bases and the J segment 7 bases; nucleotides outside the gene matches: 10. The CDR3 contains 15 residues. The CDR3 sequence is CASTPLAGERNTQYF. The CDR3 DNA is TGTGCCAGTACCCCACTAGCGGGAGAGCGGAATACGCAGTATTTT.

The rearrangement links TRBV7-9 to TRBJ2-5; 7 positions match TRBD2. V lost 5 bases to trimming and J lost 5 bases; unmatched junction nucleotides: 14. CDR1 SEHNR and CDR2 FQNEAQ come from the germline V gene (reference sequence). This CDR3 contains 16 residues. CDR3 protein: CASSQKRLAPGETQYF. Here the CDR3 DNA reads TGTGCCAGCAGCCAGAAGCGACTAGCTCCAGGGGAGACCCAGTACTTC.

The chain employs TRBV2 and TRBJ1-3, with TRBD1 identical over 12 bases. V was clipped by 6 bases and J by 6 bases; unmatched bases: 3. This CDR3 is built from 14 residues. Germline CDR1 SNHLY, CDR2 FYNNEI. The CDR3 region has the DNA TGTGCCAGCAGCCGGGGACAGGGGGCAAACACCATATATTTT. This gives the protein CASSRGQGANTIYF.